One TCR beta chain is described in this entry. CDR3 length: 15 residues. Germline loops: CDR1 MGHRA, CDR2 YSYEKL. J lost 3 bases, V lost 4 bases, and 7 bases had no gene match. Authors' data handling: Amplifying reference gene primers gave estimates of nucleated cell counts. Sequenced by immunoSEQ multiplex PCR; TCRdb stores in-frame clones only, minus some. The DNA gave D and trimming, while V, J and clone size come from that table. The table includes 150,000 to 200,000 clones, approximately 89% detected once. These data are taken from a study of blood T cell repertoires in COVID-19. The V gene is TRBV4-1, the J gene TRBJ2-5, with 8 bases identical to TRBD1. What was sequenced was PBMCs or T cells enriched from blood (not recorded which). The receptor comes from a middle-aged woman with acute COVID-19. For the CDR3, the DNA is TGCGCCAGCAGCCCAGGGTGGGGACAGGAAGAGACCCAGTACTTC. Amino acids: CASSPGWGQEETQYF.